Listed below are T cell receptor beta chains from one sample, sequenced in a study of shared clonotypes between healthy human individuals. Data came from immunoSEQ multiplex PCR; TCRdb stores just in-frame clones and leaves some out. The sample yields about 2.4 million clones, around 94% seen once. Sequencing was done on a sample of naive CD4+ T cells sorted from blood. These receptors all stem from a man aged 18 to 30 in good health. Both conserved end residues are part of each CDR3. Fields, in order: V gene, D gene, J gene, clone size, CDR3 protein, CDR3 DNA. The D gene is left open where the match is weak. Not all rows give a size; the values are once, few, many and, for expanded clones, a class.

TRBV5-1	-	TRBJ1-3	-	CASSPDGSGNTIYF	TGCGCCAGCAGCCCAGATGGATCTGGAAACACCATATATTTT
TRBV11-2	-	TRBJ1-2	-	CASSLVGYGYTF	TGTGCCAGCAGCTTAGTGGGATACGGCTACACCTTC
TRBV18	TRBD1	TRBJ2-2	few	CASSPRTGRTGELFF	TGTGCCAGCTCACCACGGACAGGGAGGACCGGGGAGCTGTTTTTT
TRBV7-6	TRBD2	TRBJ2-2	-	CASSVTGGVTGELFF	TGTGCCAGCAGCGTAACGGGAGGAGTCACCGGGGAGCTGTTTTTT
TRBV9	-	TRBJ1-5	-	CASSATGAGQPQHF	TGTGCCAGCAGCGCGACAGGAGCGGGTCAGCCCCAGCATTTT
TRBV7-8	-	TRBJ1-2	-	CASSPSEYYGYTF	TGTGCCAGCAGCCCCTCGGAGTACTATGGCTACACCTTC
TRBV28	TRBD1	TRBJ2-1	once	CASSYRGENEQFF	TGTGCCAGCAGTTACAGGGGTGAGAATGAGCAGTTCTTC
TRBV19	-	TRBJ1-2	-	CASSIMDSTGYTF	TGTGCCAGTAGTATTATGGACAGTACTGGCTACACCTTC
TRBV30	-	TRBJ1-6	-	CAWSPTRGSNSPLHF	TGTGCCTGGAGCCCTACCCGGGGGTCTAATTCACCCCTCCACTTT
TRBV18	-	TRBJ2-5	-	CASSPPGGQQTQYF	TGTGCCAGCTCACCGCCGGGGGGACAACAGACCCAGTACTTC
TRBV5-4	TRBD2	TRBJ2-3	-	CASSFQRERPDTQYF	TGTGCCAGCAGCTTCCAGCGGGAGAGGCCAGATACGCAGTATTTT
TRBV6-5	TRBD2	TRBJ2-4	-	CASSLAGEGRGIQYF	TGTGCCAGCAGTTTAGCGGGAGAAGGTCGGGGCATTCAGTACTTC
TRBV5-4	-	TRBJ2-1	-	CASSFTGSYNEQFF	TGTGCCAGCAGCTTCACGGGATCCTACAATGAGCAGTTCTTC
TRBV9	TRBD2	TRBJ2-7	-	CASSVAAGEIYEQYF	TGTGCCAGCAGCGTAGCGGCGGGAGAAATCTACGAGCAGTACTTC
TRBV5-1	-	TRBJ2-7	-	CASSSSLHEQYF	TGCGCCAGCAGCTCATCATTGCACGAGCAGTACTTC
TRBV10-3	TRBD1	TRBJ2-1	once	CAIRAGQGEDEQFF	TGTGCCATCAGGGCTGGACAGGGGGAGGATGAGCAGTTCTTC
TRBV18	-	TRBJ2-5	-	CASSGPSQETQYF	TGTGCCAGCTCAGGTCCGAGTCAAGAGACCCAGTACTTC
TRBV21-1	-	TRBJ2-1	-	CASSRPLAGLTYNEQFF	TGTGCCAGCAGCAGACCTTTAGCGGGATTGACCTACAATGAGCAGTTCTTC
TRBV14	-	TRBJ2-7	-	CASSQDRTVQYF	TGTGCCAGCAGCCAAGATAGGACGGTGCAGTACTTC
TRBV7-3	-	TRBJ2-3	-	CASSLSGTDTQYF	TGTGCCAGCAGCTTAAGTGGCACAGATACGCAGTATTTT
TRBV28	-	TRBJ2-7	-	CASSLLGLEQYF	TGTGCCAGCAGTTTATTAGGGCTCGAGCAGTACTTC
TRBV28	-	TRBJ1-5	once	CASSLYGQGKGQPQHF	TGTGCCAGCAGTTTATATGGGCAGGGGAAAGGACAGCCCCAGCATTTT
TRBV20-1	-	TRBJ1-1	few	CSAPPRTEAFF	TGCAGTGCTCCGCCCCGCACTGAAGCTTTCTTT
TRBV5-4	-	TRBJ1-2	-	CASSTGSESLYGYTF	TGTGCCAGCAGCACGGGGAGCGAATCCCTCTATGGCTACACCTTC
TRBV11-2	TRBD1	TRBJ2-3	-	CASSLDPPRGPTDTQYF	TGTGCCAGCAGCTTAGATCCACCCAGGGGGCCCACAGATACGCAGTATTTT
TRBV7-2	TRBD2	TRBJ2-7	once	CAGGMAGAYEQYF	TGTGCGGGGGGGATGGCGGGAGCCTACGAGCAGTACTTC
TRBV7-9	TRBD2	TRBJ2-1	-	CASSLLTGGNNEQFF	TGTGCCAGCAGCTTATTGACGGGGGGGAACAATGAGCAGTTCTTC
TRBV7-6	-	TRBJ2-5	-	CASSSSALARLQETQYF	TGTGCCAGCAGCTCGTCGGCTCTAGCGCGCCTCCAAGAGACCCAGTACTTC
TRBV5-4	TRBD2	TRBJ2-7	-	CASSLEGLAGGKYEQYF	TGTGCCAGCAGCTTGGAGGGACTAGCGGGGGGAAAATACGAGCAGTACTTC
TRBV12-5	TRBD1	TRBJ1-5	-	CASVQGAHSNQPQHF	TGTGCTAGTGTACAGGGGGCCCATAGCAATCAGCCCCAGCATTTT
TRBV6-4	-	TRBJ1-5	-	CASSPKDWRNQPQHF	TGTGCCAGCAGCCCCAAGGATTGGCGCAATCAGCCCCAGCATTTT
TRBV7-6	-	TRBJ2-7	-	CASSREGTYEQYF	TGTGCCAGCAGCCGAGAGGGGACCTACGAGCAGTACTTC